A selection of T cell receptor beta chains follows, all from one sample in a study of control samples from healthy donors and cancer patients. Libraries were prepared by immunoSEQ multiplex PCR; TCRdb keeps only in-frame clonotypes and omits some of them. The top ten clones hold around 1% of a sample with approximately 60,000 clones, 80% to 95% of them seen once. Sequencing used PBMCs. The receptors come from a man aged 25 to 45 with colorectal cancer. The CDR3 runs from the conserved cysteine through the conserved F or W. The order of the fields is clone size, CDR3 length, D gene, J gene, V gene, CDR3 protein, CDR3 DNA. D genes are given only for firm matches. Clone size is not always given. Where it is, it says once, few, many or a class for expanded clones.

size: -; length: 15; D: -; J: TRBJ2-2; V: TRBV7-2; CDR3: CASSLGLLNTGELFF; DNA: TGTGCCAGCAGCTTAGGACTACTGAACACCGGGGAGCTGTTTTTT
size: -; length: 15; D: -; J: TRBJ1-3; V: TRBV7-6; CDR3: CASSLHGGSGNTIYF; DNA: TGTGCCAGCAGCCTTCATGGGGGATCTGGAAACACCATATATTTT
size: -; length: 16; D: -; J: TRBJ2-5; V: TRBV29-1; CDR3: CSVGSSWGSLGETQYF; DNA: TGCAGCGTTGGGAGTTCCTGGGGGAGCCTTGGGGAGACCCAGTACTTC
size: -; length: 15; D: -; J: TRBJ2-5; V: TRBV6-5; CDR3: CASSYRATIRETQYF; DNA: TGTGCCAGCAGTTACCGAGCTACGATCAGGGAGACCCAGTACTTC
size: -; length: 16; D: -; J: TRBJ1-6; V: TRBV11-2; CDR3: CASSLGAGTGNSPLHF; DNA: TGTGCCAGCAGCTTAGGTGCCGGGACTGGGAATTCACCCCTCCACTTT
size: once; length: 14; D: -; J: TRBJ2-1; V: TRBV7-9; CDR3: CASSLTVNGNEQFF; DNA: TGTGCCAGCAGCTTAACCGTTAATGGCAATGAGCAGTTCTTC
size: -; length: 13; D: -; J: TRBJ1-1; V: TRBV5-4; CDR3: CASSLGEGTEAFF; DNA: TGTGCCAGCAGCCTTGGGGAGGGCACTGAAGCTTTCTTT
size: -; length: 13; D: -; J: TRBJ2-2; V: TRBV11-2; CDR3: CASSFGHTGELFF; DNA: TGTGCCAGCAGCTTCGGACATACCGGGGAGCTGTTTTTT
size: -; length: 14; D: -; J: TRBJ2-5; V: TRBV7-9; CDR3: CASSLVSVGETQYF; DNA: TGTGCCAGCAGCTTAGTCAGCGTGGGGGAGACCCAGTACTTC
size: -; length: 14; D: TRBD1; J: TRBJ1-2; V: TRBV24-1; CDR3: CATSDPTGGFGYTF; DNA: TGTGCCACCAGTGACCCAACAGGGGGATTCGGCTACACCTTC
size: -; length: 11; D: -; J: TRBJ1-1; V: TRBV20-1; CDR3: CSAKPNTEAFF; DNA: TGCAGTGCCAAACCTAACACTGAAGCTTTCTTT
size: once; length: 13; D: -; J: TRBJ1-6; V: TRBV7-8; CDR3: CASSLAGQTPLHF; DNA: TGTGCCAGCAGCTTAGCTGGACAGACACCCCTCCACTTT
size: -; length: 13; D: -; J: TRBJ1-1; V: TRBV20-1; CDR3: CSASMRGNTEAFF; DNA: TGCAGTGCTAGTATGCGAGGGAACACTGAAGCTTTCTTT
size: -; length: 15; D: -; J: TRBJ2-2; V: TRBV10-3; CDR3: CAISTGGGNTGELFF; DNA: TGTGCCATCTCGACGGGGGGCGGGAACACCGGGGAGCTGTTTTTT
size: -; length: 18; D: TRBD1; J: TRBJ2-3; V: TRBV23-1; CDR3: CASSQLKPRQGSTDTQYF; DNA: TGCGCCAGCAGTCAACTAAAACCTCGACAGGGGAGCACAGATACGCAGTATTTT
size: -; length: 14; D: -; J: TRBJ2-2; V: TRBV7-2; CDR3: CASSSGANTGELFF; DNA: TGTGCCAGCAGTTCGGGAGCGAACACCGGGGAGCTGTTTTTT
size: -; length: 13; D: -; J: TRBJ1-2; V: TRBV19; CDR3: CASSRQDNYGYTF; DNA: TGTGCCAGTAGTCGACAGGACAACTATGGCTACACCTTC
size: -; length: 15; D: -; J: TRBJ2-1; V: TRBV29-1; CDR3: CSVTPPGLGYNEQFF; DNA: TGCAGCGTTACCCCTCCGGGACTTGGCTACAATGAGCAGTTCTTC
size: -; length: 13; D: TRBD1; J: TRBJ2-3; V: TRBV29-1; CDR3: CSVDGQGADTQYF; DNA: TGCAGCGTGGACGGACAGGGTGCAGATACGCAGTATTTT
size: -; length: 13; D: -; J: TRBJ2-3; V: TRBV7-6; CDR3: CASSFGGTDTQYF; DNA: TGTGCCAGCAGCTTCGGGGGCACAGATACGCAGTATTTT
size: -; length: 17; D: TRBD1; J: TRBJ1-1; V: TRBV7-6; CDR3: CASTDTDREKENTEAFF; DNA: TGTGCCAGCACCGATACGGACAGGGAAAAAGAGAACACTGAAGCTTTCTTT
size: -; length: 14; D: -; J: TRBJ2-2; V: TRBV7-8; CDR3: CASSVGGGTGELFF; DNA: TGTGCCAGCAGCGTGGGAGGGGGCACCGGGGAGCTGTTTTTT
size: -; length: 15; D: -; J: TRBJ2-5; V: TRBV18; CDR3: CASSPRRAGQETQYF; DNA: TGTGCCAGCTCACCAAGGCGGGCAGGTCAAGAGACCCAGTACTTC
size: -; length: 16; D: -; J: TRBJ2-3; V: TRBV11-2; CDR3: CASSLGGGPSTDTQYF; DNA: TGTGCCAGCAGCTTAGGCGGGGGCCCAAGCACAGATACGCAGTATTTT
size: -; length: 11; D: -; J: TRBJ2-5; V: TRBV7-8; CDR3: CASSLVRTQYF; DNA: TGTGCCAGCAGCTTAGTTCGGACCCAGTACTTC
size: -; length: 20; D: TRBD1; J: TRBJ2-3; V: TRBV19; CDR3: CASSMGQGALSVPSTDTQYF; DNA: TGTGCCAGTAGTATGGGACAGGGGGCTCTATCTGTACCTAGCACAGATACGCAGTATTTT
size: once; length: 16; D: -; J: TRBJ1-4; V: TRBV19; CDR3: CASSINSRGTNEKLFF; DNA: TGTGCCAGTAGTATTAACTCCAGGGGAACTAATGAAAAACTGTTTTTT
size: -; length: 14; D: TRBD1; J: TRBJ1-1; V: TRBV7-9; CDR3: CASSLAGGNTEAFF; DNA: TGTGCCAGCAGCTTAGCAGGGGGCAACACTGAAGCTTTCTTT
size: -; length: 13; D: TRBD1; J: TRBJ2-1; V: TRBV12-3/TRBV12-4; CDR3: CASSRRQGSEQFF; DNA: TGTGCCAGCAGCCGCAGACAGGGGAGTGAGCAGTTCTTC
size: -; length: 14; D: -; J: TRBJ1-6; V: TRBV19; CDR3: CASSIRGNDSPLHF; DNA: TGTGCCAGTAGTATACGGGGTAACGATTCACCCCTCCACTTT
size: -; length: 13; D: -; J: TRBJ2-2; V: TRBV29-1; CDR3: CSVGVVNTGELFF; DNA: TGCAGCGTTGGAGTAGTGAACACCGGGGAGCTGTTTTTT
size: -; length: 15; D: -; J: TRBJ1-5; V: TRBV5-6; CDR3: CASSSGQGAGQPQHF; DNA: TGTGCCAGCAGCTCCGGACAAGGGGCCGGGCAGCCCCAGCATTTT
size: -; length: 15; D: -; J: TRBJ2-3; V: TRBV5-1; CDR3: CASSLGGGRSDTQYF; DNA: TGCGCCAGCAGCTTGGGTGGGGGCCGGTCAGATACGCAGTATTTT
size: -; length: 12; D: TRBD1; J: TRBJ2-7; V: TRBV10-3; CDR3: CAMGQGADEQYF; DNA: TGTGCCATGGGACAGGGGGCCGACGAGCAGTACTTC
size: -; length: 15; D: TRBD1; J: TRBJ1-2; V: TRBV5-5; CDR3: CASSPGTGYNYGYTF; DNA: TGTGCCAGCAGCCCGGGGACAGGGTATAACTATGGCTACACCTTC
size: once; length: 13; D: -; J: TRBJ2-3; V: TRBV11-2; CDR3: CASSSLGADTQYF; DNA: TGTGCCAGCAGTTCCCTGGGGGCAGATACGCAGTATTTT
size: -; length: 15; D: TRBD1; J: TRBJ2-7; V: TRBV4-3; CDR3: CASSQDDRERYEQYF; DNA: TGCGCCAGCAGCCAAGATGACAGGGAAAGGTACGAGCAGTACTTC
size: -; length: 12; D: -; J: TRBJ1-5; V: TRBV12-3/TRBV12-4; CDR3: CASGFSLSPQHF; DNA: TGTGCCAGCGGTTTTAGTCTGAGTCCCCAGCATTTT
size: -; length: 13; D: -; J: TRBJ2-1; V: TRBV27; CDR3: CASSYNLNNEQFF; DNA: TGTGCCAGCAGCTACAACTTGAACAATGAGCAGTTCTTC
size: -; length: 14; D: -; J: TRBJ1-1; V: TRBV6-1; CDR3: CASSELQGGTEAFF; DNA: TGTGCCAGCAGTGAGCTACAGGGAGGGACTGAAGCTTTCTTT
size: -; length: 16; D: -; J: TRBJ1-1; V: TRBV4-3; CDR3: CASSAGVGLKGTEAFF; DNA: TGCGCCAGCAGCGCAGGGGTAGGACTCAAGGGGACTGAAGCTTTCTTT
size: -; length: 16; D: TRBD2; J: TRBJ2-2; V: TRBV5-5; CDR3: CASSLRGGSNTGELFF; DNA: TGTGCCAGCAGCTTGCGCGGGGGATCGAACACCGGGGAGCTGTTTTTT
size: -; length: 17; D: -; J: TRBJ1-1; V: TRBV6-1; CDR3: CASSEERGGVGNTEAFF; DNA: TGTGCCAGCAGTGAAGAAAGGGGGGGCGTTGGGAACACTGAAGCTTTCTTT
size: -; length: 12; D: -; J: TRBJ1-5; V: TRBV6-2/TRBV6-3; CDR3: CASSFAGQPQHF; DNA: TGTGCCAGCAGTTTCGCGGGTCAGCCCCAGCATTTT
size: -; length: 14; D: -; J: TRBJ1-5; V: TRBV24-1; CDR3: CATSDSAVFWPQHF; DNA: TGTGCCACCAGTGATTCCGCCGTTTTTTGGCCCCAGCATTTT
size: -; length: 15; D: -; J: TRBJ2-7; V: TRBV15; CDR3: CATSRDRPTLSEQYF; DNA: TGTGCCACCAGCAGAGATCGGCCCACCTTGAGCGAGCAGTACTTC
size: -; length: 15; D: -; J: TRBJ2-3; V: TRBV7-2; CDR3: CASSLARQRTDTQYF; DNA: TGTGCCAGCAGCTTAGCTCGTCAACGCACAGATACGCAGTATTTT
size: -; length: 15; D: -; J: TRBJ1-6; V: TRBV30; CDR3: CAWSVLRRAESPLHF; DNA: TGTGCCTGGAGTGTACTTCGCAGGGCGGAATCACCCCTCCACTTT
size: -; length: 14; D: -; J: TRBJ1-6; V: TRBV9; CDR3: CASSVGIQDGSLHF; DNA: TGTGCCAGCAGCGTAGGTATTCAGGATGGATCCCTCCACTTT
size: -; length: 12; D: TRBD1; J: TRBJ1-1; V: TRBV18; CDR3: CASSSGQGEAFF; DNA: TGTGCCAGCTCATCCGGACAGGGAGAAGCTTTCTTT
size: -; length: 16; D: TRBD1; J: TRBJ1-2; V: TRBV4-1; CDR3: CASSQARRQGDYGYTF; DNA: TGCGCCAGCAGCCAAGCCCGAAGGCAGGGGGACTATGGCTACACCTTC
size: -; length: 18; D: -; J: TRBJ1-5; V: TRBV21-1; CDR3: CASSKSSRLMGEEQPQHF; DNA: TGTGCCAGCAGCAAATCTTCAAGGCTTATGGGGGAAGAGCAGCCCCAGCATTTT
size: -; length: 13; D: -; J: TRBJ2-1; V: TRBV24-1; CDR3: CATSDPNGDEQFF; DNA: TGTGCCACCAGTGACCCCAACGGGGATGAGCAGTTCTTC
size: -; length: 16; D: -; J: TRBJ2-2; V: TRBV5-4; CDR3: CASSLDPRGGTGELFF; DNA: TGTGCCAGCAGCTTGGACCCCCGTGGAGGCACCGGGGAGCTGTTTTTT
size: -; length: 16; D: TRBD2; J: TRBJ2-3; V: TRBV5-1; CDR3: CASSSLRAGGQDTQYF; DNA: TGCGCCAGCAGCTCCCTACGAGCGGGGGGGCAAGATACGCAGTATTTT